A single TCR beta chain is shown here with its context. Authors' methods: Quantification of nucleated cells was approximated via reference gene primer amplification. Sequenced by immunoSEQ multiplex PCR; TCRdb stores in-frame clones only, minus some. The V and J calls and clone size were taken over from that table, and D and trimming were inferred from the DNA. The repertoire holds approximately 120,000 clones, with around three quarters as singletons. This sample is part of a study of blood T cell repertoires in COVID-19. Study-level background: Material from acute and convalescent COVID-19 was sourced from the United States, Italy and Spain. From T cells, B-cell-depleted T cells, or PBMCs came the material, which was cDNA or gDNA.

Germline V gene sequence: CDR1 LNHDA, CDR2 SQIVND (reference sequence). CDR3 length: 14 amino acids. Trimming stripped 5 bases from V and 5 bases from J, with 15 bases between. The sequencing input was peripheral blood. V and J are TRBV19 and TRBJ2-5; tentative D call: TRBD1 (5 bases). This receptor was identified in a human donor in a cohort sampled during active or convalescent COVID-19. CDR3 residues: CASSLQATGETQYF. Here the CDR3 DNA reads TGTGCCAGTAGTTTACAGGCCACCGGGGAGACCCAGTACTTC.